This is a list of T cell receptor beta chains from one sample in a study of T cells in severe cutaneous drug reactions. Reprocessing the multiplex PCR reads, TCRdb reports a single entry for every CDR3 protein and omits DNA. The sample features some 9,900 distinct CDR3 sequences, with about a fifth in its top ten. What was sequenced was cells from a skin blister. The receptors stem from a human donor with Stevens-Johnson syndrome, a severe cutaneous drug reaction. CDR3s include the opening cysteine and the closing phenylalanine or tryptophan. Clone size is not always given. Where it is, it says once, few, many or a class for expanded clones.

clone size,V gene,J gene,CDR3 protein
NA,TRBV20-1,TRBJ2-3,CSVHRQGLADTQYF
NA,TRBV29-1,TRBJ2-2,CSATSGGRTGELFF
NA,TRBV29-1,TRBJ2-2,CSVEEIVGRDTGELFF
NA,TRBV20-1,TRBJ2-7,CSARDLGWKYEQYF
NA,TRBV20-1,TRBJ2-1,CSARGTSGRFTYNEQFF
NA,TRBV4-1,TRBJ1-1,CASSPLRGNTEAFF
medium-sized,TRBV20-1,TRBJ2-7,CSALSGQGAYEQYF
NA,TRBV29-1,TRBJ2-1,CSFGLAAAYNEQFF
NA,TRBV20-1,TRBJ2-7,CSADKDTAYEQYF
medium-sized,TRBV20-1,TRBJ2-7,CSASVQGSYEQYF
medium-sized,TRBV20-1,TRBJ2-7,CSALAGVSHEQYF
NA,TRBV20-1,TRBJ2-7,CSARVRPEGSSSYEQYF
NA,TRBV20-1,TRBJ2-1,CSARATGGPTNEQFF
NA,TRBV20-1,TRBJ2-1,CSATETSGPYNEQFF
NA,TRBV20-1,TRBJ1-6,CSARAGVGQGVSNSPLHF
NA,TRBV29-1,TRBJ2-7,CSVVVGAQLWEQYF
NA,TRBV20-1,TRBJ1-2,CSGLRDSISYTF